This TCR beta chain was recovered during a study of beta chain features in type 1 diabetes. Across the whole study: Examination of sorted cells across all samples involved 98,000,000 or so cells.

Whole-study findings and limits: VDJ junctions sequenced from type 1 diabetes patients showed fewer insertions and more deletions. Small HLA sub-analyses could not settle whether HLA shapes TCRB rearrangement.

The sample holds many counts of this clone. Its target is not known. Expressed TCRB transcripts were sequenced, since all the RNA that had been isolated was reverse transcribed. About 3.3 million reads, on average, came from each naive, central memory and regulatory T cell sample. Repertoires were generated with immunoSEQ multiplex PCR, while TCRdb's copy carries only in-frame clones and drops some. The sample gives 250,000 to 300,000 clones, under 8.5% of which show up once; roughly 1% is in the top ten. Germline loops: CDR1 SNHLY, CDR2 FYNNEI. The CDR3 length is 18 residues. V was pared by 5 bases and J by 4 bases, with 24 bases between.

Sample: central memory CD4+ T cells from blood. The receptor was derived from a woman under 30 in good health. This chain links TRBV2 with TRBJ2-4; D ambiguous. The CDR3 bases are TGTGCCAGCAGTCGAGAGATCTTAACGACGTTAGGGAAAAACATTCAGTACTTC. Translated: CASSREILTTLGKNIQYF. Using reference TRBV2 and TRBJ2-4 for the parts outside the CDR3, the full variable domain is EPEVTQTPSHQVTQMGQEVILRCVPISNHLYFYWYRQILGQKVEFLVSFYNNEISEKSEIFDDQFSVERPDGSNFTLKIRSTKLEDSAMYFCASSREILTTLGKNIQYFGAGTRLSVL.